The sequence of this T cell receptor (beta chain) was determined in a study of human T cells and chemical hapten exposure. On the study more broadly: Patients were mainly female, each with alopecia areata, totalis or universalis. Study-wide points: Patch test score rose with PT1 expanded TCR count, significant at thresholds 8, 16 and 32, not 4.

Time point meaning: patch test 1, 2 weeks after DPC sensitization. Treatment denoted: therapeutic diphenylcyclopropenone sensitization with weekly scalp DPC. TCRdb itself ran the RACE reads through MiXCR, one entry per CDR3 protein. Of under 450,000 distinct CDR3 sequences listed, nearly 5% are singletons. The germline V gene encodes CDR1 ENHRY and CDR2 SYGVKD. V was shortened by 5 bases and J by 5 bases, with 7 bases between the two germline ends. CDR3 size: 11 residues. This clonotype was found a few times. Its antigen is not identified. This sequence joins TRBV10-3 and TRBJ2-7; D gene ambiguous. Sequences were derived from whole blood, sampled in connection with sensitization to the hapten diphenylcyclopropenone (DPC). The TCR comes from a woman aged 45 to 65 with alopecia areata. Some clones in this sample may be carry-over from other donors' samples. This chain's CDR3 is CAISPDHEQYF. The CDR3 DNA is TGTGCCATCAGTCCCGACCACGAGCAGTACTTC.